Shown below are 6 T cell receptor beta chains from a single sample sequenced in a study of radiation and T cells in renal cell carcinoma. Described time point: baseline pretreatment blood. The treatment here: 15 Gy SBRT to primary tumor, nephrectomy 4 weeks later. The assay was immunoSEQ multiplex PCR, and TCRdb's table has in-frame clones only and misses some. The sample yields approximately 90,000 clones, about 88% seen once. The sequencing here drew on blood, taken from a patient whose treatment included radiotherapy and nephrectomy. These receptors came from a middle-aged man with renal cell carcinoma.

The chain carries TRBV5-4 and TRBJ1-4; D may be TRBD1 (6 bases). The CDR3 is 16 amino acids. Germline V lookup: CDR1 SGHNT, CDR2 YYREEE (reference sequence). V shed 4 bases and J shed 8 bases, with 21 bases lying between them. CDR3 sequence (DNA): TGTGCCAGCAGCCCCCGACCGGGGACACCGGGGGAAAAACTGTTTTTT. Amino acid sequence: CASSPRPGTPGEKLFF.

This chain links TRBV7-2 with TRBJ2-7, with 11 bases identical to TRBD2. CDR3 length: 14 residues. Germline CDR1 and CDR2: SGHTA and FQGNSA. V lost 11 bases and J lost 7; bases outside the gene matches: 13. This CDR3 reads CASNQEASGREQYF. The CDR3 nucleotides read TGTGCCTCCAACCAGGAGGCTAGCGGGAGGGAGCAGTACTTC.

CDR3 in amino acids: CASSEGGSNSPLHF. For the CDR3, the DNA is TGTGCCAGCAGCGAGGGGGGGAGTAATTCACCCCTCCACTTT. This chain uses TRBV9 with TRBJ1-6, with D possibly being TRBD1 (6 bases). CDR3 length: 14 residues. Germline assignment: CDR1 SGDLS and CDR2 YYNGEE. The germline V and J ends were trimmed by 3 bases and 6 bases, with 10 bases remaining between them.

This clone was recorded a few times. The rearrangement links TRBV7-8 to TRBJ2-1; tentatively, D is TRBD1 or TRBD2 (5 bases each). This CDR3 contains 14 residues. Germline-derived CDR1 and CDR2 are SGHVS and FQNEAQ. Trimming stripped 7 bases from V and 5 bases from J, with 15 bases between. The CDR3 DNA follows: TGTGCCAGCACAACCGGGACGGATCACAATGAGCAGTTCTTC. It is translated as CASTTGTDHNEQFF.

V and J are TRBV4-3 and TRBJ2-1; perhaps TRBD2 as D (5 bases). CDR3 length: 16 residues. In germline, CDR1 is LGHNA, CDR2 YSLEER. V shed 0 bases and J shed 0 bases, with 9 bases lying between them. The CDR3 region is CASSQDEGSSYNEQFF. CDR3 sequence (DNA): TGCGCCAGCAGCCAAGATGAGGGATCCTCCTACAATGAGCAGTTCTTC.

The rearrangement joins TRBV19 to TRBJ2-7; D may be TRBD1 (5 bases). The CDR3 has 14 residues. Trimming removed 8 bases at V and 3 bases at J, with 17 bases between. In germline, CDR1 is LNHDA, CDR2 SQIVND (reference sequence). The CDR3 sequence: CASGDGAGYYEQYF. CDR3 bases: TGTGCCAGTGGGGATGGGGCAGGTTACTACGAGCAGTACTTC.